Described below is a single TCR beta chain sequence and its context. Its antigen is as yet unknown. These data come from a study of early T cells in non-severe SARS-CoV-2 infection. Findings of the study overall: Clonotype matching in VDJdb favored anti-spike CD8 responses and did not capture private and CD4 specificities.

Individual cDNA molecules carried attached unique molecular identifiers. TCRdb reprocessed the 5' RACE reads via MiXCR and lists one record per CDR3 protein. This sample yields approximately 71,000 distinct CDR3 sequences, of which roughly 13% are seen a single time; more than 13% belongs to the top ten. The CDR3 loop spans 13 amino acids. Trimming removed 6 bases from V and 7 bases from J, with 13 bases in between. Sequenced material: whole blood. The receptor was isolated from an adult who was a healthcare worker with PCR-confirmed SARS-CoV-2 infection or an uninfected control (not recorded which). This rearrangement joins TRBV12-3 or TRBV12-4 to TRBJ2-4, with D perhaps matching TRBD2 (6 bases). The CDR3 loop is CASSGGLGNIQYF. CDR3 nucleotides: TGTGCCAGCAGCGGGGGTCTAGGGAACATTCAGTACTTC.